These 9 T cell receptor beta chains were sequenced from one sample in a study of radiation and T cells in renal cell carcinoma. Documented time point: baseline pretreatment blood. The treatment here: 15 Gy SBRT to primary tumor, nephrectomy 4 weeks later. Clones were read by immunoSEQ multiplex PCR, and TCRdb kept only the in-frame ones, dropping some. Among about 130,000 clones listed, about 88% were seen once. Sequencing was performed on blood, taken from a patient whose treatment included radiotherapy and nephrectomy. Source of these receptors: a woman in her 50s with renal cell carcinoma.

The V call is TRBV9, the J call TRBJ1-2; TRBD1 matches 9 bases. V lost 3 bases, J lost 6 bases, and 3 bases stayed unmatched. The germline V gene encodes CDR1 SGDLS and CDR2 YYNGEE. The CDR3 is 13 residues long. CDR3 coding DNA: TGTGCCAGCAGCGGGACAGGGGAGGATGGCTACACCTTC. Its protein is CASSGTGEDGYTF.

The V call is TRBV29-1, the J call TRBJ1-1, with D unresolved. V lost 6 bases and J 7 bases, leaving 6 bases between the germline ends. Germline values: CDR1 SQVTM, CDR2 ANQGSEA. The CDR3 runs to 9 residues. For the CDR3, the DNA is TGCAGCGTGGGAGTTGAAGCTTTCTTT. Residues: CSVGVEAFF.

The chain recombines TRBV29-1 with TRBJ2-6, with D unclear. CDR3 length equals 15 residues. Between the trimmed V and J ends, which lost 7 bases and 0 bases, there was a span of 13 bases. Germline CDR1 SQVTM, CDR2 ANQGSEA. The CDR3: CSADVKSSGANVLTF. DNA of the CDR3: TGCAGCGCCGACGTCAAGAGCTCTGGGGCCAACGTCCTGACTTTC. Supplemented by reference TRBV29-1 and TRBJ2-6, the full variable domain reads SAVISQKPSRDICQRGTSLTIQCQVDSQVTMMFWYRQQPGQSLTLIATANQGSEATYESGFVIDKFPISRPNLTFSTLTVSNMSPEDSSIYLCSADVKSSGANVLTFGAGSRLTVL.

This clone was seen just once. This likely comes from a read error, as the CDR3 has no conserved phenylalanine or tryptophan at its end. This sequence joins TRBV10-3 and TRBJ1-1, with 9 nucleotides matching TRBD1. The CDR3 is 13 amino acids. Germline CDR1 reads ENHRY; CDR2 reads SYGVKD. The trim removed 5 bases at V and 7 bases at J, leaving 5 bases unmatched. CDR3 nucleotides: TGTGCCATCAGTCCCGGGACAGGGAATGAAGCTTTCCTT. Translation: CAISPGTGNEAFL.

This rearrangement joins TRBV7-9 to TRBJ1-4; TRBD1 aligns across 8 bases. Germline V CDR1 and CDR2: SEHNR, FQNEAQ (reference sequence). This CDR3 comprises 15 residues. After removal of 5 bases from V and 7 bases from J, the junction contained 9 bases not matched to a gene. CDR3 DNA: TGTGCCAGCAGCGCCCTACAGGGGGTGGTTGAAAAACTGTTTTTT. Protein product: CASSALQGVVEKLFF.

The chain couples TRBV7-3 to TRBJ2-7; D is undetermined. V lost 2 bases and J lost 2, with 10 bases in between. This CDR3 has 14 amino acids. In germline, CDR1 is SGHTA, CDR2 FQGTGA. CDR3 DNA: TGTGCCAGCAGCTTAGACCCATCGACCTACGAGCAGTACTTC. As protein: CASSLDPSTYEQYF.

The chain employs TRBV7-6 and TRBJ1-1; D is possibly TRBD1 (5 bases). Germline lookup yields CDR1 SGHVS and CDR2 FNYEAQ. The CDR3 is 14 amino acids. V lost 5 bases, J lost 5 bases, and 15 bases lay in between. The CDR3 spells CASSPPGRGTEAFF. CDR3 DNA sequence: TGTGCCAGCAGCCCCCCAGGAAGGGGAACTGAAGCTTTCTTT.

CDR3 in DNA: TGTGCCAGCAGCTCCGGGACTAGCGGAGTGACGCAGTATTTT. The encoded protein is CASSSGTSGVTQYF. The rearrangement uses TRBV7-8 and TRBJ2-3; 11 bases map to TRBD2. This CDR3 region has 14 residues. Losses at the gene ends were 4 bases for V and 9 bases for J; bases not matched to a gene: 6. Germline CDR1 is SGHVS and CDR2 is FQNEAQ. Drawing the rest from reference TRBV7-8 and TRBJ2-3, the complete variable domain is GAGVSQSPRYKVAKRGQDVALRCDPISGHVSLFWYQQALGQGPEFLTYFQNEAQLDKSGLPSDRFFAERPEGSVSTLKIQRTQQEDSAVYLCASSSGTSGVTQYFGPGTRLTVL.

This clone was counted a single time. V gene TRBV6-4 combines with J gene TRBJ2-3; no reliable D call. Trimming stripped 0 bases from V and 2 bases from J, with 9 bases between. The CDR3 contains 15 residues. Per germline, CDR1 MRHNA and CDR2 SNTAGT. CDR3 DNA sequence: TGTGCCAGCAGTGACTCGATGGCCGCCACAGATACGCAGTATTTT. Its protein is CASSDSMAATDTQYF.